In its sample, the clone carrying this TCR beta chain was seen a few times. The authors' processing: Scientists estimated how many nucleated cells there were by amplifying reference gene primers. Using immunoSEQ multiplex PCR, the repertoire was profiled, and TCRdb retains in-frame clones only, with some absent. Clone size and the V and J calls come from that table; the DNA yielded D and trimming. The sample has 150,000 to 200,000 clones, around 79% seen once; the top ten hold roughly 5.6%. The data derive from a study of blood T cell repertoires in COVID-19. CDR3 length: 19 residues. The germline V gene encodes CDR1 KGHSH and CDR2 LQKENI. Trimming cost V 3 bases and J 0 bases; bases outside gene matches: 8.

The material sequenced was peripheral blood. V and J are TRBV18 and TRBJ2-1; 13 nucleotides agree with TRBD2. The clonotype was recovered from a woman in her 40s with COVID-19, enrolled during active disease. The CDR3 reads CASSPGLAGSIPSYNEQFF. CDR3 bases: TGTGCCAGCTCACCGGGACTAGCGGGATCAATCCCCTCCTACAATGAGCAGTTCTTC.